Detailed here is one T cell receptor beta chain. What it binds is unknown. Unsorted bulk tissue, 20-30 mg of it, served as the source for co-extraction of RNA and DNA. This specimen comes from a study of tumor-infiltrating lymphocytes in primary liver carcinoma. Study-level background: Sample yields of productive TCRbeta reads, ranging from roughly 3.65 to 7.5 million, were similar across tissue types. Study-level results: Tumor-adjacent and tumor-blood pairs displayed less overlap than did pairs of tumor regions.

Researchers generated TCR beta cDNA from around 510 ng of total RNA, relying on a constant-region primer. Slightly modified ARM-PCR, run as three nested multiplex PCR rounds, produced the TCR beta libraries. It was with TRBV1-TRBV30 forward primers and a C-beta reverse primer that the first two PCR rounds were run, at around 11 cycles each. TCRdb re-called the multiplex PCR reads through MiXCR, storing one row per CDR3 protein. The sample holds some 94,000 distinct CDR3 sequences, 55% to 70% seen once. Trimming cost V 1 base and J 12 bases, with 19 bases left between them. The CDR3 sequence is 15 residues long. Germline V CDR1 and CDR2: SGHNT, YENEEA.

The chain is built from TRBV11-3 and TRBJ2-1, with a tentative D call TRBD1 (5 bases). This TCR was sampled from a woman aged 55-70 years with primary liver carcinoma and hepatitis B virus infection. Source material: liver tumor tissue from sampling region 5. Subset reported: tumor region T5, tumor centre. DNA for the CDR3: TGTGCCAGCAGCTTAGGGTCCCAGGGTCACAAGGGGCAGTTCTTC. Its protein is CASSLGSQGHKGQFF.